Below are 20 T cell receptor beta chains sequenced from a single sample in a study of T cell clonality in common variable immunodeficiency. Assay: immunoSEQ multiplex PCR; the TCRdb copy retains only in-frame clones and omits some. Across fewer than 20,000 clones, the top ten clones capture roughly 5% of the sample. Antigens for these TCRs are unknown. Findings and limits, study-wide: Reportedly, TCR beta sequences from common variable immunodeficiency showed fewer deletions and N-nucleotide insertions.

The specimen was peripheral blood mononuclear cells. The receptors here all came from a human donor with common variable immunodeficiency.

Turning to this clone: The read falls 3 residues short of the CDR3 end, and the missing part is taken from the germline J gene. In the same sample, other DNA sequences code for this CDR3. The chain combines TRBV19 with TRBJ2-7, with D maybe TRBD1 (5 bases). V was shortened by 3 bases and J by 3 bases, with 9 bases between the two germline ends. This CDR3 is built from 13 residues. Germline V gene data show CDR1 as LNHDA and CDR2 as SQIVND (reference sequence). The sequenced CDR3 bases are TGTGCCAGTAGTATGGGGCAGGGCTACGAG. This encodes CASSMGQGYE. The whole CDR3 is CASSMGQGYEQYF.

Regarding this clone: One end of the junction fails to match germline, which may point to a read error. The read terminates 3 residues before the CDR3 end, so the remaining end is supplied by the germline J gene. The gene calls are TRBV5-1 and TRBJ2-3; 7 nucleotides line up with TRBD2. This CDR3 comprises 15 residues. The V gene's germline CDR1 is SGHRS and CDR2 YFSETQ. The sequenced CDR3 bases are TGCGCCAGCAACTTGGTGGGGGGGGAGTCAGATACG. Its translation is CASNLVGGESDT. The whole CDR3 protein reads CASNLVGGESDTQYF.

With respect to this clone: The missing CDR3 end, 3 residues past where the read stops, is filled in from the germline J gene. J is TRBJ1-1 and V is TRBV19; D may be TRBD1 (5 bases). The CDR3 spans 16 residues. Trimming shortened V by 2 bases and J by 5 bases, and 18 bases separated the two germline ends. Per germline, CDR1 LNHDA and CDR2 SQIVND (reference sequence). The CDR3 bases that were read are TGTGCCAGTAGTATATGGACGGGAAAGGGGCAGACTGAA. Encoded protein: CASSIWTGKGQTE. The full CDR3 sequence reads CASSIWTGKGQTEAFF.

As to this clone: The observed sequence ends 3 residues before the CDR3 terminus, with the missing tail filled in from the germline J gene. The chain employs TRBV7-2 and TRBJ2-1; 8 nucleotides agree with TRBD2. The germline gives CDR1 SGHTA, CDR2 FQGNSA. Losses at the gene ends were 0 bases for V and 2 bases for J; bases not matched to a gene: 3. CDR3 size: 16 residues. CDR3 DNA, as far as it was read: TGTGCCAGCAGCTTAGCGCGGGGGGTCCCCTACAATGAG. Protein sequence: CASSLARGVPYNE. The complete CDR3 reads CASSLARGVPYNEQFF.

The CDR3 reads CASSRLFGGGNQPQHF. Incomplete CDR3 DNA: TGTGCCAGCTCCAGATTGTTTGGGGGGGGCAATCAGCCC. V usage is TRBV18 and J usage is TRBJ1-5; weak D call: TRBD1 (5 bases). The read gets to within 3 residues of the CDR3 end, and the germline J gene fills in the rest. The CDR3 consists of 16 residues. The V gene lost 6 bases and the J gene lost 2 bases, with 17 bases spanning the gap. CDR1 is KGHSH and CDR2 is LQKENI in the germline V gene. Together with reference TRBV18 and TRBJ1-5, the CDR3 gives the full variable domain: NAGVMQNPRHLVRRRGQEARLRCSPMKGHSHVYWYRQLPEEGLKFMVYLQKENIIDESGMPKERFSAEFPKEGPSILRIQQVVRGDSAAYFCASSRLFGGGNQPQHFGDGTRLSIL.

As concerns this clone: The DNA ends 3 residues before the CDR3 does, and the rest of the CDR3 is filled in from the germline J gene. The V and J genes are TRBV18 and TRBJ2-2; TRBD1 might be the D (6 bases). Germline loops: CDR1 KGHSH, CDR2 LQKENI. Trimming took off 6 bases at V and 1 base at J, with 15 bases between the two ends. The CDR3 is 16 amino acids. The DNA read from the CDR3 is TGTGCCAGCTCCAAAACCGGGACATTGAACACCGGGGAG. Protein product: CASSKTGTLNTGE. The full CDR3 is CASSKTGTLNTGELFF.

A remark on this clone: The read gets to within 3 residues of the CDR3 end, and the germline J gene fills in the rest. The chain is built from TRBV18 and TRBJ2-7; D unresolved. Germline values: CDR1 KGHSH, CDR2 LQKENI. Deletions cut 2 bases from V and 2 bases from J, with 10 bases between. The length of the CDR3 is 14 residues. The CDR3 bases that were read are TGTGCCAGCTCACCAGCGGCGTACACCTACGAG. Encoded protein: CASSPAAYTYE. The whole CDR3 sequence reads CASSPAAYTYEQYF.

By frequency, this clone registers medium-sized. The read falls 3 residues short of the CDR3 end, and the missing part is taken from the germline J gene. The chain uses TRBV6-1 and TRBJ1-4, with 9 bases fitting TRBD1. Trimming cost V 3 bases and J 5 bases; bases outside gene matches: 7. The CDR3 runs 16 residues. From germline, CDR1 is MNHNS and CDR2 SASEGT. CDR3 residues: CASSDRFGQGNEKLFF. The CDR3 bases that were read are TGTGCCAGCAGTGATAGGTTCGGACAGGGGAATGAAAAA.

As for this clone: The CDR3 extends 3 residues past the end of the read, so its final part is completed from the germline J gene. This sequence joins TRBV5-1 and TRBJ1-5; D gene unclear. V was trimmed by 8 bases and J by 1 base, leaving 7 bases between them. CDR3 length: 12 residues. Germline loops: CDR1 SGHRS, CDR2 YFSETQ. CDR3 bases read: TGCGCCAGTATCTACAGCAATCAGCCC. Protein product: CASIYSNQP. Given in full, the CDR3 is CASIYSNQPQHF.

Concerning this clone: The sequence runs out 3 residues before the end of the CDR3; the remainder is reconstructed from the germline J gene. V gene TRBV10-1 combines with J gene TRBJ1-6, with 7 bases aligning to TRBD1. Germline lookup yields CDR1 WNHNN and CDR2 SYGVQD (reference sequence). CDR3 length equals 13 residues. The CDR3 here is CASSEATGRPLHF. Incomplete CDR3 DNA: TGCGCCAGCAGTGAGGCGACAGGGAGGCCC.

CDR3 DNA (partial): TGTGCCAGCAGTTATAGCGGGGGGGCCCCAGGACCG. Its protein is CASSYSGGAPGP. The whole CDR3 sequence is CASSYSGGAPGPQYF. This chain joins TRBV7-2 and TRBJ2-3; 11 positions agree with TRBD2. The sequence runs out 3 residues before the end of the CDR3; the remainder is reconstructed from the germline J gene. Germline V gene lookup returns CDR1 SGHTA and CDR2 FQGNSA. This CDR3 region has 15 residues.

Regarding this clone: The read ends 3 residues before the CDR3 terminus; that terminus is restored from the germline J gene. The genes are TRBV19 and TRBJ2-3; D is ambiguous. This CDR3 is 15 amino acids long. Germline V gene data show CDR1 as LNHDA and CDR2 as SQIVND (reference sequence). V gave up 5 bases and J gave up 5 bases, with 17 bases separating them. The sequenced part of the CDR3 DNA is TGTGCCAGTAGTCCCTCCTCCTTTGGCCAAGATACG. It codes for CASSPSSFGQDT. The full CDR3 reads CASSPSSFGQDTQYF.

A note on this clone: The CDR3 end lies 3 residues beyond the end of the read and is filled in from the germline J gene. This chain uses TRBV5-1 with TRBJ2-7; 7 positions match TRBD1. Germline CDR1 is SGHRS and CDR2 is YFSETQ. The CDR3 has 15 residues. V was clipped by 4 bases and J by 0 bases; unmatched bases: 7. The CDR3 loop reads CASSETGTDSYEQYF. The sequenced CDR3 bases are TGCGCCAGCAGCGAAACCGGGACAGACTCCTACGAG.

Worth noting for this clone: The observed sequence ends 3 residues before the CDR3 terminus, with the missing tail filled in from the germline J gene. The chain carries TRBV29-1 and TRBJ1-2, with D unresolved. The CDR3 is 13 amino acids. Germline V lookup: CDR1 SQVTM, CDR2 ANQGSEA. The CDR3 sequence: CSASLESIADYTF. The sequenced CDR3 bases are TGCAGCGCGTCCTTAGAATCAATCGCCGAC.

The covered CDR3 bases are TGTGCCAGCAGTCCCTCGGAACTCCACCGGGGTGAG. It yields the protein CASSPSELHRGE. The whole CDR3 is CASSPSELHRGEQFF. The chain has TRBV7-9 and TRBJ2-1; maybe TRBD2 (5 bases). The read ends 3 residues before the CDR3 terminus; that terminus is restored from the germline J gene. Germline-derived CDR1 and CDR2 are SEHNR and FQNEAQ (reference sequence). The CDR3 runs to 15 residues. V lost 6 bases, J lost 9 bases, and 21 bases lay in between.

Remarks on this clone: The read comes to an end 3 residues before the CDR3 does, leaving the germline J gene to fill in the end. V gene TRBV19 combines with J gene TRBJ2-3, with 10 bases lining up with TRBD2. V was pared by 2 bases and J by 3 bases, with 8 bases of the junction left unmatched. The CDR3 totals 17 residues. In germline, CDR1 is LNHDA, CDR2 SQIVND (reference sequence). Partial CDR3 DNA: TGTGCCAGTAGTATATCAGCGGGAGGGCCCAGAACAGATACG. Its translation: CASSISAGGPRTDT. The entire CDR3 reads CASSISAGGPRTDTQYF. Drawing the rest from reference TRBV19 and TRBJ2-3, the complete variable domain is DGGITQSPKYLFRKEGQNVTLSCEQNLNHDAMYWYRQDPGQGLRLIYYSQIVNDFQKGDIAEGYSVSREKKESFPLTVTSAQKNPTAFYLCASSISAGGPRTDTQYFGPGTRLTVL.

The DNA read from the CDR3 is TGTGCCAGCAGTGAGGGACAGGGATTTGCCTACGAG. Translated, it gives CASSEGQGFAYE. The whole CDR3 protein reads CASSEGQGFAYEQYF. The rearrangement uses TRBV6-1 and TRBJ2-7; TRBD1 aligns across 9 bases. The read gets to within 3 residues of the CDR3 end, and the germline J gene fills in the rest. V lost 3 bases and J lost 2; bases outside the gene matches: 5. Germline-derived CDR1 and CDR2 are MNHNS and SASEGT. There are 15 residues in the CDR3.

In regard to this clone: From the germline J gene comes the end of the CDR3, since the read stops 3 residues before it. The V call is TRBV19, the J call TRBJ1-1; 9 bases map to TRBD1. Germline V lookup: CDR1 LNHDA, CDR2 SQIVND (reference sequence). V was pared by 1 base and J by 1 base, with 7 bases of the junction left unmatched. CDR3 length equals 17 residues. The CDR3 here is CASSIGAWDRENTEAFF. The CDR3 DNA, read in part, is TGTGCCAGTAGTATAGGGGCTTGGGACAGGGAGAACACTGAA.

A remark on this clone: The sequence runs out 3 residues before the end of the CDR3; the remainder is reconstructed from the germline J gene. V usage is TRBV23-1 and J usage is TRBJ2-5; 7 nucleotides line up with TRBD2. TRBV23-1 qualifies as an ORF whose function is uncertain. The length of the CDR3 is 15 residues. With 0 bases clipped from V and 5 bases from J, the junction kept 6 bases outside the gene matches. CDR3 bases read: TGCGCCAGCAGTCAATCCCCAGGGAGGGGCGAGACC. Translating it yields CASSQSPGRGET. The whole CDR3 protein reads CASSQSPGRGETQYF.

A word on this clone: Read coverage stops 3 residues before the CDR3 terminus; the germline J gene supplies the remainder. The rearrangement uses TRBV7-9 and TRBJ2-1; D may be TRBD2 (6 bases). The CDR3 spans 13 residues. The germline V and J ends were trimmed by 5 bases and 9 bases, with 14 bases remaining between them. In germline, CDR1 is SEHNR, CDR2 FQNEAQ (reference sequence). The CDR3 loop reads CASSPGPAGEQFF. The sequenced part of the CDR3 DNA is TGTGCCAGCAGCCCCGGACCAGCGGGTGAG.